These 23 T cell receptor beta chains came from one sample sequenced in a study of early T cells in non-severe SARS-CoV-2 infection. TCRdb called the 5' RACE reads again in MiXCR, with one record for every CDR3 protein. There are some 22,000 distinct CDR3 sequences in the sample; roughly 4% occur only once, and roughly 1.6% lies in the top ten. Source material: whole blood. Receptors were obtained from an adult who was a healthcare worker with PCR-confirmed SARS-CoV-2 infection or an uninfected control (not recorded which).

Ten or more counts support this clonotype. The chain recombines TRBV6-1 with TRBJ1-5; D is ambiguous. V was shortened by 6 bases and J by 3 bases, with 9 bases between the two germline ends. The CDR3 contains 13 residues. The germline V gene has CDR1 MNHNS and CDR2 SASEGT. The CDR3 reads CASRWGANQPQHF. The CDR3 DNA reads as TGTGCCAGCAGGTGGGGAGCCAATCAGCCCCAGCATTTT.

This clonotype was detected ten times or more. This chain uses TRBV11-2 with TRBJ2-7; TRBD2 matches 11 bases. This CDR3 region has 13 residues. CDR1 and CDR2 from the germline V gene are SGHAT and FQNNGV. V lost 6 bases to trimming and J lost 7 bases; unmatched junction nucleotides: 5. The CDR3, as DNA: TGTGCCAGCAGACTAGCGGGGGCCCGGGAGCAGTACTTC. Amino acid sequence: CASRLAGAREQYF.

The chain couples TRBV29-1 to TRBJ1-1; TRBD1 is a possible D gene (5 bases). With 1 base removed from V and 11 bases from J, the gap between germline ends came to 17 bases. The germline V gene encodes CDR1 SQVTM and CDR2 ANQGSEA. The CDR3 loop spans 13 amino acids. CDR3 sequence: CSVEALVGRGAFF. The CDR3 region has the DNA TGCAGCGTTGAAGCCTTGGTCGGACGGGGGGCTTTCTTT.

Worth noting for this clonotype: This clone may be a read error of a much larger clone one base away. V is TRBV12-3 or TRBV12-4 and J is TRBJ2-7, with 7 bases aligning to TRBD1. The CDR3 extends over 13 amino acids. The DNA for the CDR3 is TGTACCAGCAGTAAAGGGACAGCCTACGAGCAGTACTTC. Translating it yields CTSSKGTAYEQYF.

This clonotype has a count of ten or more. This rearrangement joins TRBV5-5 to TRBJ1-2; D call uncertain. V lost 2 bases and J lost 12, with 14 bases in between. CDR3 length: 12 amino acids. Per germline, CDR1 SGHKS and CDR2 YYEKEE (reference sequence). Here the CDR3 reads CASSFGSAKDTF. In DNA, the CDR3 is TGTGCCAGCAGCTTTGGGTCAGCAAAAGACACCTTC.

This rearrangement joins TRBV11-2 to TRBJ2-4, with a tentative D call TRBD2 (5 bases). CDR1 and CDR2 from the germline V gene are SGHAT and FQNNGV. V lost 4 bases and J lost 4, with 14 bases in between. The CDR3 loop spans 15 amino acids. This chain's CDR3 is CASSSLREIKNIQYF. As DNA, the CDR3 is TGTGCCAGCAGCTCGCTCCGGGAAATTAAAAACATTCAGTACTTC.

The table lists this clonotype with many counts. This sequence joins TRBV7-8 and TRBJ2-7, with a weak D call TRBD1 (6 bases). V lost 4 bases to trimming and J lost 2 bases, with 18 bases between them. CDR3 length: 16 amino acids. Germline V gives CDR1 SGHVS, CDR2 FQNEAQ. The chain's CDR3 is CASSWALLGATYEQYF. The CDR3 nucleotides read TGTGCCAGCAGCTGGGCCCTCTTGGGGGCAACCTACGAGCAGTACTTC.

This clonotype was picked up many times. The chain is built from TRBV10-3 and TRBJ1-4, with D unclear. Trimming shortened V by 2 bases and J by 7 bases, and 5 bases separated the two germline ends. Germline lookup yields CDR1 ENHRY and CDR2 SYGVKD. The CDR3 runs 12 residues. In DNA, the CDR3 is TGTGCCATCAGTGAGGGCAGTGAAAAACTGTTTTTT. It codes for CAISEGSEKLFF.

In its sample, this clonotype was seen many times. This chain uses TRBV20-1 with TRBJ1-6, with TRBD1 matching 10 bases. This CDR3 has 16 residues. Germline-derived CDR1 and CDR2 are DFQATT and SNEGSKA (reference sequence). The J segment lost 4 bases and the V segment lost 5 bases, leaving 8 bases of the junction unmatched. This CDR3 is CSAEGQGSLYNSPLHF. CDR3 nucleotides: TGCAGTGCTGAGGGACAGGGGTCCCTATATAATTCACCCCTCCACTTT.

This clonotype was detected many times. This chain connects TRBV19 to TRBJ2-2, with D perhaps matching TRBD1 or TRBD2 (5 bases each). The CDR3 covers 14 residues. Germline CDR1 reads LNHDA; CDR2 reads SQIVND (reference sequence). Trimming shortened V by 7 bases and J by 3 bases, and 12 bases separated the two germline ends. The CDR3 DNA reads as TGTGCCAGTAAAGGGACCGAGGACACCGGGGAGCTGTTTTTT. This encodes CASKGTEDTGELFF.

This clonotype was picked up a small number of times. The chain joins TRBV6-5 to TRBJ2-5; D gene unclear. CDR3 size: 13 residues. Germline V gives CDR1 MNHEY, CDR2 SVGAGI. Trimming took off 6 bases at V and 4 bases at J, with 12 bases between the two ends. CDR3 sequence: CASSEPPRETQYF. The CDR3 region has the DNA TGTGCCAGCAGCGAACCCCCGAGAGAGACCCAGTACTTC.

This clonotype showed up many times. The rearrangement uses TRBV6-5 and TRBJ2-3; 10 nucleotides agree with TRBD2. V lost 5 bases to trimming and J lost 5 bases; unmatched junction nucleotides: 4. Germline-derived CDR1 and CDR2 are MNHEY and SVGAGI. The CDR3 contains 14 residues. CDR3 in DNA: TGTGCCAGCAGTACTATAGCGGGGGGAGATACGCAGTATTTT. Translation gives CASSTIAGGDTQYF.

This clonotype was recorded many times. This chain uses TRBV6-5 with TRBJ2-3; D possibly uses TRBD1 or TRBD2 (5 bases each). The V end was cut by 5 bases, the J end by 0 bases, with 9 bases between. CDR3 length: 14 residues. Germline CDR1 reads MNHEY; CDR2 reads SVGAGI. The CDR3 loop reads CASSRDGSTDTQYF. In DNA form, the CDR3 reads TGTGCCAGCAGTCGGGACGGGAGCACAGATACGCAGTATTTT.

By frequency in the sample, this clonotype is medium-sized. In DNA form, the CDR3 reads TGCGCCAGCAGCTTGGCGCTGGGACAGGGCACTGAAGCTTTCTTT. It encodes CASSLALGQGTEAFF. The V and J genes are TRBV5-1 and TRBJ1-1, with TRBD1 matching 9 bases. The CDR3 extends over 15 amino acids. Germline-derived CDR1 and CDR2 are SGHRS and YFSETQ. With V trimmed by 0 bases and J by 4 bases, 4 bases remained unmatched.

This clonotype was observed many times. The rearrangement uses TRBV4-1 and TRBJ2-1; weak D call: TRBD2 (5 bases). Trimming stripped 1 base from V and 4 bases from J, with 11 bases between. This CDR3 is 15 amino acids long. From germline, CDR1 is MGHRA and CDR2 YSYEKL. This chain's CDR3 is CASSQVSVAYNEQFF. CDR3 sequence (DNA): TGCGCCAGCAGCCAAGTTAGCGTGGCATACAATGAGCAGTTCTTC.

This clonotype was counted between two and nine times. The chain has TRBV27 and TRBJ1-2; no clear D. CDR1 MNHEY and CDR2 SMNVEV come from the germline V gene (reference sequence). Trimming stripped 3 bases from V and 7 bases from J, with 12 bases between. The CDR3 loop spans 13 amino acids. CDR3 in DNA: TGTGCCAGCAGTTTTAACTCGGGGATTGGCTACACCTTC. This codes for CASSFNSGIGYTF.

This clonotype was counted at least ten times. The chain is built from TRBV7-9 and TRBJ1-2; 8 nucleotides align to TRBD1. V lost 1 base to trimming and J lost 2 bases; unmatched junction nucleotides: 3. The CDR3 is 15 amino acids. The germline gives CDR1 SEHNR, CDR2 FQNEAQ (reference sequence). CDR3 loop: CASSLGQGRNYGYTF. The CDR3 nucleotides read TGTGCCAGCAGCTTAGGACAGGGGAGAAACTATGGCTACACCTTC.

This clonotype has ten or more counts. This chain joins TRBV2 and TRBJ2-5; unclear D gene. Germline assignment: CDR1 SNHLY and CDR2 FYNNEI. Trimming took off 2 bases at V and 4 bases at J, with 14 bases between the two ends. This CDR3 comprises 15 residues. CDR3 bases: TGTGCCAGCAGTGAATCAAAGAGTAGAGGAGAGACCCAGTACTTC. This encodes CASSESKSRGETQYF.

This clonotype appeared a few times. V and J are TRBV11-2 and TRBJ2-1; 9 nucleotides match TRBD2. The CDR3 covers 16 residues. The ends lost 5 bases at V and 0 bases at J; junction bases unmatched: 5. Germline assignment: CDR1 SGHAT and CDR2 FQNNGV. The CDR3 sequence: CASSPATSGSYNEQFF. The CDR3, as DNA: TGTGCCAGCAGCCCCGCGACTAGCGGCTCCTACAATGAGCAGTTCTTC.

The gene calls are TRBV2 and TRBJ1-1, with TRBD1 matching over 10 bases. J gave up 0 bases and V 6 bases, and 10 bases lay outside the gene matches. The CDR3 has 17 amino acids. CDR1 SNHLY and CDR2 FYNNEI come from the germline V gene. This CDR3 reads CASRPGQGLPMNTEAFF. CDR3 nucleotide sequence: TGTGCCAGCAGACCGGGACAGGGGTTACCCATGAACACTGAAGCTTTCTTT.

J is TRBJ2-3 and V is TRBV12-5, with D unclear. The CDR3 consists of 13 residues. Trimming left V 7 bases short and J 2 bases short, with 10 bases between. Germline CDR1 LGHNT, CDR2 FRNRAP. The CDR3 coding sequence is TGTGCTAGTGTCAAAGGTAACACAGATACGCAGTATTTT. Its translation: CASVKGNTDTQYF.

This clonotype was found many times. The CDR3 loop reads CSARATGTSKETQYF. CDR3 in DNA: TGCAGTGCTAGAGCTACCGGGACTAGCAAAGAGACCCAGTACTTC. The gene calls are TRBV20-1 and TRBJ2-5, with TRBD2 matching over 9 bases. The CDR3 sequence is 15 residues long. CDR1 is DFQATT and CDR2 is SNEGSKA in the germline V gene (reference sequence). V lost 1 base to trimming and J lost 3 bases; unmatched junction nucleotides: 6.

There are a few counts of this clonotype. The CDR3 is CASSPRTGSSYEQYF. CDR3 sequence (DNA): TGTGCCAGCAGCCCGCGGACAGGGAGCTCCTACGAGCAGTACTTC. The chain couples TRBV11-2 to TRBJ2-7; 8 bases match TRBD1. Germline CDR1 SGHAT, CDR2 FQNNGV. V was clipped by 5 bases and J by 0 bases; unmatched bases: 6. This CDR3 has 15 amino acids. The complete variable domain, with remaining parts taken from reference TRBV11-2 and TRBJ2-7, reads EAGVAQSPRYKIIEKRQSVAFWCNPISGHATLYWYQQILGQGPKLLIQFQNNGVVDDSQLPKDRFSAERLKGVDSTLKIQPAKLEDSAVYLCASSPRTGSSYEQYFGPGTRLTVT.